These T cell receptor beta chains were read from a single sample in a study of blood T cell repertoires in COVID-19. The protocol was immunoSEQ multiplex PCR, while the TCRdb copy is restricted to in-frame clones and leaves out a portion. The sample lists about 190,000 clones, roughly 84% occurring once. Sequenced material: peripheral blood. The receptor set was obtained from a woman older than 75 with active or convalescent COVID-19. Each CDR3 is given with its conserved first and last residue. The D gene is left open where the match is weak. The size field is filled for only some rows; it gives once, few, many or a size class.

d_call,j_call,clone_size,v_call,cdr3_aa,cdr3_nt
NA,TRBJ1-2,NA,TRBV27,CASSSLRTGTYGYTF,TGTGCCAGCAGTTCCCTAAGAACAGGGACCTATGGCTACACCTTC
TRBD2,TRBJ2-1,NA,TRBV15,CATSSPGLADEQFF,TGTGCCACCAGCAGCCCGGGACTAGCAGATGAGCAGTTCTTC
NA,TRBJ1-1,NA,TRBV25-1,CASSVGPGGTEAFF,TGTGCCAGCAGTGTGGGCCCTGGGGGGACTGAAGCTTTCTTT
NA,TRBJ2-1,NA,TRBV27,CASSRLGAGVEQFF,TGTGCCAGCAGCCGGTTGGGGGCAGGGGTTGAGCAGTTCTTC
NA,TRBJ2-1,NA,TRBV29-1,CSVEFTGLNEQFF,TGCAGCGTTGAATTTACGGGACTTAATGAGCAGTTCTTC
NA,TRBJ2-6,once,TRBV27,CASKRSGANVLTF,TGTGCCAGCAAGCGCTCTGGGGCCAACGTCCTGACTTTC
NA,TRBJ1-1,NA,TRBV19,CASSTQGNTEAFF,TGTGCCAGTAGTACACAGGGGAACACTGAAGCTTTCTTT
TRBD1,TRBJ1-5,NA,TRBV19,CATVQGIGQPQHF,TGTGCCACCGTACAGGGGATTGGTCAGCCCCAGCATTTT
NA,TRBJ1-2,few,TRBV25-1,CASREGGWAYGYTF,TGTGCCAGCAGGGAGGGAGGTTGGGCCTATGGCTACACCTTC
TRBD1,TRBJ2-7,NA,TRBV6-5,CASSPLTGGEQYF,TGTGCCAGCAGTCCATTGACAGGGGGCGAGCAGTACTTC
NA,TRBJ1-5,NA,TRBV7-2,CASSLFGRTLDQPQHF,TGTGCCAGCAGCTTATTTGGTAGAACCCTCGATCAGCCCCAGCATTTT
TRBD1,TRBJ2-3,NA,TRBV6-5,CASSYAGGRKDTQYF,TGTGCCAGCAGTTACGCAGGGGGAAGGAAAGATACGCAGTATTTT
NA,TRBJ1-5,NA,TRBV19,CASTGAPSQPQHF,TGTGCCAGTACAGGGGCCCCTTCTCAGCCCCAGCATTTT
NA,TRBJ1-1,once,TRBV24-1,CATSDFSNTEAFF,TGTGCCACCAGTGATTTTAGCAACACTGAAGCTTTCTTT